The clone carrying this TCR beta chain was seen a few times. The antigen remains undetermined. This sample stems from a study of CD8+ T cells in alopecia areata. After isolation, RNA underwent reverse transcription to generate cDNA as the sequencing template. Measured with immunoSEQ multiplex PCR; TCRdb has only the in-frame clones, and not every one. The repertoire has more than 95,000 clones, approximately 58% of them found once; the top ten carry about 9%. Whole-study results and caveats: Normal skin's resident alphabeta T cells are sequenced alongside lesional scalp T cells.

Cell sorting was applied to PBMCs, and CD4+ and CD8+ T cells were collected. The TCR comes from a human donor in good health. The sequencing sample was made of CD4+ T cells sorted from blood.

CDR3 in DNA: TGTGCCTGGAGTGTGCGGGGACTCCCCACAGATACGCAGTATTTT. This translates into CAWSVRGLPTDTQYF. This chain links TRBV30 with TRBJ2-3; D possibly corresponds to TRBD2 (6 bases). Trimming left V 0 bases short and J 2 bases short, with 12 bases between. This CDR3 has 15 residues. CDR1 and CDR2 from the germline V gene are GTSNPN and SVGIG (reference sequence). The entire variable domain, with the rest obtained from reference TRBV30 and TRBJ2-3, is as follows: SQTIHQWPATLVQPVGSPLSLECTVEGTSNPNLYWYRQAAGRGLQLLFYSVGIGQISSEVPQNLSASRPQDRQFILSSKKLLLSDSGFYLCAWSVRGLPTDTQYFGPGTRLTVL.